This T cell receptor (beta chain) was retrieved from a study of T-cell reconstitution after alpha-beta-depleted transplantation in children. The CDR3 is 16 amino acids. With V trimmed by 2 bases and J by 7 bases, 9 bases remained unmatched. Germline lookup yields CDR1 SGHAT and CDR2 FQNNGV. A library of TCRbeta sequences, prepared with unique molecular identifiers, was generated. TCRdb re-called the PCR reads with MiXCR, one entry per CDR3 protein. Here the sample spans approximately 1,000,000 distinct CDR3 sequences, around 30% being singletons. This sample comprised PBMCs, mostly from graft donor cells, obtained 360 days after TCRalphabeta/CD19-depleted stem cell transplant. This clonotype originated in a boy younger than two who had a stem cell transplant for SCID, so the T cells may come from the graft donor. The chain has TRBV11-2 and TRBJ2-2; TRBD2 matches at 8 bases. CDR3 in amino acids: CASSLRGGLSVGELFF. The CDR3 bases are TGTGCCAGCAGCTTACGCGGGGGGCTCTCGGTCGGGGAGCTGTTTTTT.